The 7 T cell receptor beta chains in this list originate from one sample, sequenced in a study of cytomegalovirus exposure and HLA in healthy donors. PCR involved 60 Vbeta and 13 Jbeta primers. The table came from immunoSEQ multiplex PCR; TCRdb's copy has only in-frame clones and leaves some out. The data contain tens of thousands of clones, less than 80% of them singletons. Sequencing was performed on PBMCs. Receptors originate from a woman between 40 and 55 years old in good health and CMV-seropositive.

The rearrangement links TRBV19 to TRBJ2-7, with TRBD1 as a possible D gene (6 bases). The germline V gene encodes CDR1 LNHDA and CDR2 SQIVND (reference sequence). V was clipped by 4 bases and J by 4 bases, with 11 bases between them. The CDR3 is made up of 13 amino acids. This chain's CDR3 is CASSTRDTYEQYF. The CDR3 DNA follows: TGTGCCAGTAGTACCAGGGACACTTACGAGCAGTACTTC. Variable domain in full (rest from reference TRBV19 and TRBJ2-7): DGGITQSPKYLFRKEGQNVTLSCEQNLNHDAMYWYRQDPGQGLRLIYYSQIVNDFQKGDIAEGYSVSREKKESFPLTVTSAQKNPTAFYLCASSTRDTYEQYFGPGTRLTVT.

The CDR3 DNA follows: TGTGCCAGCAGTTACATCCCAGGCGAACAGCCCCAGCATTTT. It specifies CASSYIPGEQPQHF. The chain uses TRBV6-5 and TRBJ1-5, with D hard to call. Germline lookup yields CDR1 MNHEY and CDR2 SVGAGI. There are 14 residues in the CDR3. The ends were cut back, 2 bases at V and 7 bases at J, with 12 bases in the middle.

V usage is TRBV5-4 and J usage is TRBJ2-3, with 9 bases identical to TRBD1. The CDR3 covers 16 residues. CDR1 and CDR2 (germline): SGHNT, YYREEE (reference sequence). Germline trimming cut 0 bases from V and 4 bases from J; bases unmatched to any gene: 6. The CDR3 here is CASSLDRDRASDTQYF. The CDR3 DNA reads as TGTGCCAGCAGCTTGGACCGGGACAGGGCTTCAGATACGCAGTATTTT.

The V gene is TRBV14, the J gene TRBJ1-6, with D maybe TRBD1 (6 bases). The V end lost 5 bases, the J end lost 5 bases, and 10 bases lay between the germline ends. The CDR3 length is 14 residues. Germline V CDR1 and CDR2: SGHDN, FVKESK. Here the CDR3 reads CASSSGQHNSPLHF. DNA for the CDR3: TGTGCCAGCAGCTCAGGACAGCATAATTCACCCCTCCACTTT.

The J gene is TRBJ1-5, the V gene TRBV19; maybe TRBD1 (5 bases). Germline assignment: CDR1 LNHDA and CDR2 SQIVND (reference sequence). The CDR3 consists of 14 residues. Between the trimmed V and J ends, which lost 8 bases and 5 bases, there was a span of 16 bases. CDR3 nucleotide sequence: TGTGCCAGTTCTCAGGGTGGCCTCGATCAGCCCCAGCATTTT. This gives the protein CASSQGGLDQPQHF.

This rearrangement joins TRBV11-3 to TRBJ2-1; D is undetermined. This CDR3 has 12 residues. Germline lookup yields CDR1 SGHNT and CDR2 YENEEA. V was clipped by 2 bases and J by 10 bases, with 9 bases between them. The CDR3 is CASSLSQAEQFF. The CDR3 DNA follows: TGTGCCAGCAGCTTATCGCAGGCCGAGCAGTTCTTC.

The V gene is TRBV30, the J gene TRBJ1-4; D might be TRBD1 (6 bases). Germline lookup yields CDR1 GTSNPN and CDR2 SVGIG (reference sequence). The germline V and J ends were trimmed by 2 bases and 8 bases, with 15 bases remaining between them. This CDR3 has 14 amino acids. The CDR3 here is CAWSLVGHFEKLFF. DNA of the CDR3: TGTGCCTGGAGTTTGGTGGGACATTTCGAAAAACTGTTTTTT.